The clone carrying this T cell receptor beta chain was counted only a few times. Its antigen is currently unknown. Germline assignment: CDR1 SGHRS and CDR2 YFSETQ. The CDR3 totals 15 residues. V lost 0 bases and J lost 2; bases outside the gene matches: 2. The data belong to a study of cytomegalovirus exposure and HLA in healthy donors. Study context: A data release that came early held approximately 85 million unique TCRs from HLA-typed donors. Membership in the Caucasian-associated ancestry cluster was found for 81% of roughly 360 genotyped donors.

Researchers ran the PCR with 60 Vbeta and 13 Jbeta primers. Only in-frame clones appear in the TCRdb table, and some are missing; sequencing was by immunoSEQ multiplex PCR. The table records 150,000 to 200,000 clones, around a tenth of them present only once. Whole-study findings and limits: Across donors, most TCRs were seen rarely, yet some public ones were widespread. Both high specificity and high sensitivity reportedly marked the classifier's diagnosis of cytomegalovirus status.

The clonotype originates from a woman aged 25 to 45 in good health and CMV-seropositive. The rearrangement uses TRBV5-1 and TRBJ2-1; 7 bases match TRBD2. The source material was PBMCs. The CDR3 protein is CASSLGEGPYNEQFF. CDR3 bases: TGCGCCAGCAGCTTGGGGGAGGGGCCCTACAATGAGCAGTTCTTC.